Following are 21 T cell receptor beta chains from one sample sequenced in a study of T cell responses to AZD1222 COVID-19 vaccine listed by TCRdb under 2021. The library was produced with the immunoSEQ multiplex PCR assay. Imported from immuneACCESS, the table was reduced by TCRdb to in-frame sequences with V and J called. These copies leave out some clones; in studies compared against another copy, an unresolved V gene accounts for under half, and the cause of the remainder is not known. For this sample there are about 180,000 clones; roughly nine tenths appear just once. Approximately 2% of the sample is held by the ten biggest clonotypes. Taken with the paper, the label for time point translates to: baseline before first vaccination. The sample here was peripheral blood, taken on day 0 of AZD1222 vaccination. The receptors come from an adult in good health.

The chain links TRBV30 to TRBJ2-3, with 9 positions matching TRBD1. With V trimmed by 7 bases and J by 1 base, 6 bases remained unmatched. The CDR3 is 14 residues long. CDR1 and CDR2 (germline): GTSNPN, SVGIG (reference sequence). The CDR3 sequence: CASTGGRGTDTQYF. CDR3 coding DNA: TGTGCCTCAACAGGGGGCAGGGGCACAGATACGCAGTATTTT.

This clone was detected only once. This chain links TRBV6-1 with TRBJ2-1, with D maybe TRBD2 (6 bases). CDR3 length equals 12 residues. Per the germline V gene, CDR1 is MNHNS and CDR2 is SASEGT. The ends were cut back, 3 bases at V and 8 bases at J, with 8 bases in the middle. Written as DNA, the CDR3 is TGTGCCAGCAGTGATAGGAGGGATGAGCAGTTCTTC. Translating gives CASSDRRDEQFF.

CDR3 protein: CASSSRGEAKNIQYF. CDR3 DNA: TGTGCCAGCAGTTCCCGGGGCGAAGCCAAAAACATTCAGTACTTC. The chain couples TRBV6-5 to TRBJ2-4; TRBD1 or TRBD2 may be the D gene (5 bases each). Trimming stripped 4 bases from V and 0 bases from J, with 10 bases between. Germline CDR1 is MNHEY and CDR2 is SVGAGI. The length of the CDR3 is 15 residues.

V is TRBV18 and J is TRBJ1-3, with D possibly TRBD1 on 5 matching bases. The CDR3 sequence is 16 residues long. Germline assignment: CDR1 KGHSH and CDR2 LQKENI. The V gene lost 3 bases and the J gene lost 0 bases, with 12 bases spanning the gap. The CDR3: CASSPGGQGSGNTIYF. CDR3 bases: TGTGCCAGCTCACCCGGAGGGCAGGGCTCTGGAAACACCATATATTTT.

This chain links TRBV2 with TRBJ1-2; possibly TRBD1 for D (5 bases). V shed 5 bases and J shed 3 bases, with 10 bases lying between them. Germline V gives CDR1 SNHLY, CDR2 FYNNEI. This CDR3 is built from 13 residues. The CDR3: CASSMAGYYGYTF. The CDR3 DNA follows: TGTGCCAGCAGTATGGCAGGGTACTATGGCTACACCTTC.

This clone was counted once. The V call is TRBV24-1, the J call TRBJ1-4; D perhaps matches TRBD1 (5 bases). Germline loops: CDR1 KGHDR, CDR2 SFDVKD. This CDR3 spans 16 amino acids. V was shortened by 2 bases and J by 0 bases, with 9 bases between the two germline ends. CDR3: CATSDSTASTNEKLFF. The CDR3 DNA sequence: TGTGCCACCAGTGATTCGACAGCCTCAACTAATGAAAAACTGTTTTTT.

This rearrangement joins TRBV6-2 or TRBV6-3 to TRBJ2-7; 7 bases align to TRBD1. The CDR3 loop spans 13 amino acids. Germline CDR1 is MNHEY and CDR2 is SVGEGT. V was pared by 5 bases and J by 3 bases, with 4 bases of the junction left unmatched. This CDR3 is CASSQGQFYEQYF. CDR3 coding DNA: TGTGCCAGCAGTCAGGGACAGTTCTACGAGCAGTACTTC.

The V gene is TRBV10-3, the J gene TRBJ1-1; TRBD1 aligns across 8 bases. J was trimmed by 6 bases and V by 11 bases; bases with no gene match: 14. The CDR3 loop spans 14 amino acids. The germline gives CDR1 ENHRY, CDR2 SYGVKD. The CDR3 bases are TGTGCCGCTAGGACAGGGAGAATAGACGCTGAAGCTTTCTTT. Its protein is CAARTGRIDAEAFF.

The chain is built from TRBV7-3 and TRBJ1-1; D not resolved. The V end lost 0 bases, the J end lost 0 bases, and 5 bases lay between the germline ends. The germline V gene encodes CDR1 SGHTA and CDR2 FQGTGA. CDR3 length: 14 amino acids. The chain's CDR3 is CASSLTGMNTEAFF. The CDR3 DNA is TGTGCCAGCAGCTTAACGGGAATGAACACTGAAGCTTTCTTT. Looking up the rest from reference TRBV7-3 and TRBJ1-1 gives the full variable domain: GAGVSQTPSNKVTEKGKYVELRCDPISGHTALYWYRQSLGQGPEFLIYFQGTGAADDSGLPNDRFFAVRPEGSVSTLKIQRTERGDSAVYLCASSLTGMNTEAFFGQGTRLTVV.

Concerning this clone itself: The sample has other DNA sequences that encode this CDR3 too. This chain uses TRBV10-3 with TRBJ1-1, with 10 bases aligning to TRBD1. The CDR3 runs to 16 residues. V trimming: 2 bases; J trimming: 0 bases; junction bases outside the gene matches: 3. CDR1 ENHRY and CDR2 SYGVKD come from the germline V gene. The CDR3 region is CAISEPGQGLNTEAFF. The CDR3 DNA is TGTGCCATCAGTGAGCCGGGACAGGGGTTGAACACTGAAGCTTTCTTT.

This chain connects TRBV15 to TRBJ1-1; D is unclear. This CDR3 has 14 amino acids. Germline V lookup: CDR1 LNHNV, CDR2 YYDKDF (reference sequence). The V end lost 0 bases, the J end lost 7 bases, and 12 bases lay between the germline ends. The CDR3 nucleotides read TGTGCCACCAGCAGAGATGGCAGAGGCTTTGAAGCTTTCTTT. Amino acids: CATSRDGRGFEAFF.

This clone was picked up one time. V and J are TRBV6-5 and TRBJ1-1; D remains ambiguous. Deletions cut 5 bases from V and 12 bases from J, with 10 bases between. The V gene's germline CDR1 is MNHEY and CDR2 SVGAGI. This CDR3 has 10 amino acids. The CDR3 sequence: CASSTPGTFF. The CDR3 DNA follows: TGTGCCAGCAGTACGCCAGGTACTTTCTTT.

This clone is a singleton in its sample. V usage is TRBV27 and J usage is TRBJ1-1; perhaps TRBD1 as D (5 bases). Germline lookup yields CDR1 MNHEY and CDR2 SMNVEV (reference sequence). The CDR3 runs 15 residues. The germline V and J ends were trimmed by 2 bases and 3 bases, with 13 bases remaining between them. The DNA for the CDR3 is TGTGCCAGCAGTTTAGGAGGGGCCCCGTACACTGAAGCTTTCTTT. Its translation: CASSLGGAPYTEAFF.

This clone has only one observation. This sequence joins TRBV6-6 and TRBJ1-1, with a tentative D call TRBD1 (5 bases). The germline CDR1 and CDR2 sequences are MNHNY and SVGAGI (reference sequence). This CDR3 is 13 amino acids long. V lost 0 bases and J 7 bases, leaving 9 bases between the germline ends. CDR3 bases: TGTGCCAGCAGTTACTCCGGTGGGGGTGAAGCTTTCTTT. The encoded protein is CASSYSGGGEAFF.

CDR3 in amino acids: CASKWGGRPDSPLHF. CDR3 nucleotides: TGTGCCAGCAAATGGGGAGGCAGGCCCGATTCACCCCTCCACTTT. The chain couples TRBV5-6 to TRBJ1-6, with D unclear. V was pared by 6 bases and J by 8 bases, with 18 bases between. CDR1 is SGHDT, CDR2 YYEEEE, per germline. The CDR3 is 15 residues long. The variable domain in full, with the rest retrieved from reference TRBV5-6 and TRBJ1-6, is DAGVTQSPTHLIKTRGQQVTLRCSPKSGHDTVSWYQQALGQGPQFIFQYYEEEERQRGNFPDRFSGHQFPNYSSELNVNALLLGDSALYLCASKWGGRPDSPLHFGNGTRLTVT.

V is TRBV4-2 and J is TRBJ2-7; D perhaps matches TRBD1 (7 bases). Germline V lookup: CDR1 LGHNA, CDR2 YNFKEQ. The CDR3 is made up of 12 amino acids. V dropped 3 bases and J dropped 5 bases, with 8 bases sitting between them. Written as DNA, the CDR3 is TGTGCCAGCAGCCACAGGGGGGACGAGCAGTACTTC. This translates into CASSHRGDEQYF.

The V and J genes are TRBV27 and TRBJ2-7; D is unresolved. Trimming pared 5 bases from V and 4 bases from J, leaving 18 bases between. CDR1 is MNHEY and CDR2 is SMNVEV in the germline V gene (reference sequence). The CDR3 covers 15 residues. CDR3 region: CASSDSGWGLYEQYF. The CDR3 DNA sequence: TGTGCCAGCAGTGACTCGGGCTGGGGATTATACGAGCAGTACTTC.

The J gene is TRBJ1-6, the V gene TRBV5-6; 7 bases are shared with TRBD1. The germline gives CDR1 SGHDT, CDR2 YYEEEE. The length of the CDR3 is 16 residues. V was pared by 3 bases and J by 4 bases, with 7 bases of the junction left unmatched. The CDR3 nucleotides are TGTGCCAGCAGCTCTATTAGGACAGGATATAATTCACCCCTCCACTTT. Translating gives CASSSIRTGYNSPLHF.

This chain uses TRBV5-1 with TRBJ2-7, with 10 bases matching TRBD2. V lost 7 bases, J lost 2 bases, and 18 bases stayed unmatched. Looked up from germline, CDR1 is SGHRS and CDR2 is YFSETQ. There are 18 residues in the CDR3. The CDR3 here is CASGPFGSSGGLTYEQYF. The DNA for the CDR3 is TGCGCCAGCGGTCCCTTCGGTTCTAGCGGGGGACTTACCTACGAGCAGTACTTC.

CDR3 bases: TGCGCCAGCAGCCCGGACGGGGGTCTCTCTGGGGCCAACGTCCTGACTTTC. It is translated as CASSPDGGLSGANVLTF. This rearrangement joins TRBV5-1 to TRBJ2-6, with D possibly TRBD2 on 6 matching bases. V lost 4 bases, J lost 0 bases, and 14 bases lay in between. There are 17 residues in the CDR3. CDR1 and CDR2 (germline): SGHRS, YFSETQ.

This clone has a single count. V usage is TRBV5-6 and J usage is TRBJ2-7; the D gene could be TRBD1 or TRBD2 (5 bases each). Trimming left V 6 bases short and J 1 base short, with 17 bases between. The CDR3 runs 15 residues. Germline V CDR1 and CDR2: SGHDT, YYEEEE. CDR3 sequence: CASTWSGRRSYEQYF. Here the CDR3 DNA reads TGTGCCAGCACTTGGTCGGGACGCCGGTCCTACGAGCAGTACTTC.